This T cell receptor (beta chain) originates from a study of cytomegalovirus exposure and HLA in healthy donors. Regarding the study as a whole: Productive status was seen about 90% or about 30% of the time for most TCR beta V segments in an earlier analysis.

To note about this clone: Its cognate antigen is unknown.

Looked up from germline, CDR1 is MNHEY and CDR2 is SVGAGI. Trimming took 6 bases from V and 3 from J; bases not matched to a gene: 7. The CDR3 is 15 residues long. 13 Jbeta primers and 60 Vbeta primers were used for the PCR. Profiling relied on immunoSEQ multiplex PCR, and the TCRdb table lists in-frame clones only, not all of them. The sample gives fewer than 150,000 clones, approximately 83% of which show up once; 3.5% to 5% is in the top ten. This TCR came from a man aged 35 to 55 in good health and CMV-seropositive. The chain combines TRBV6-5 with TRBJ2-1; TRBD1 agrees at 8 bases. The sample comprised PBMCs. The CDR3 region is CASSSGTGRYNEQFF. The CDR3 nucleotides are TGTGCCAGCAGCTCAGGGACAGGCCGCTACAATGAGCAGTTCTTC.